The 4 T cell receptor beta chains below were found in one sample sequenced in a study of cytomegalovirus exposure and HLA in healthy donors. The study ran its PCR with 60 Vbeta and 13 Jbeta primers. The data were produced by immunoSEQ multiplex PCR, yet TCRdb's version contains in-frame clones alone and is incomplete. The sample lists roughly 40,000 clones, 81% occurring once. Material: PBMCs. Receptor source: a woman aged 40 to 50 in good health and CMV-seronegative.

This chain joins TRBV4-3 and TRBJ2-1; 9 bases line up with TRBD1. Germline-derived CDR1 and CDR2 are LGHNA and YSLEER. The CDR3 is 16 residues long. The junction had 9 bases not matched to a gene; V was cut back by 1 base and J by 8 bases. The CDR3 loop reads CASSQAPLQGAHEQFF. Written as DNA, the CDR3 is TGCGCCAGCAGCCAAGCCCCTCTACAGGGGGCCCATGAGCAGTTCTTC.

This sequence joins TRBV29-1 and TRBJ1-2; D unclear. From germline, CDR1 is SQVTM and CDR2 ANQGSEA. There are 13 residues in the CDR3. V was pared by 6 bases and J by 4 bases, with 15 bases between. CDR3 coding DNA: TGCAGCGTCAGGCGGGAGAGGTCCTATGGCTACACCTTC. It codes for CSVRRERSYGYTF.

The sample holds a few counts of this clone. The chain couples TRBV14 to TRBJ2-3; 8 nucleotides align to TRBD1. Germline V gene sequence: CDR1 SGHDN, CDR2 FVKESK. V shed 4 bases, J shed 4 bases, and the junction held 7 bases outside the gene matches. CDR3 length: 15 residues. The CDR3 sequence is CASSLTQGAADTQYF. In DNA form, the CDR3 reads TGTGCCAGCAGCCTCACCCAGGGGGCCGCAGATACGCAGTATTTT.

The chain couples TRBV6-5 to TRBJ2-5; 11 bases fit TRBD1. V shed 3 bases and J 12 bases; nucleotides not matched to a gene: 6. This CDR3 region has 13 residues. Looked up from germline, CDR1 is MNHEY and CDR2 is SVGAGI. The CDR3: CASSYGQGAEEYF. The CDR3 DNA is TGTGCCAGCAGTTATGGACAGGGGGCAGAGGAGTACTTC.